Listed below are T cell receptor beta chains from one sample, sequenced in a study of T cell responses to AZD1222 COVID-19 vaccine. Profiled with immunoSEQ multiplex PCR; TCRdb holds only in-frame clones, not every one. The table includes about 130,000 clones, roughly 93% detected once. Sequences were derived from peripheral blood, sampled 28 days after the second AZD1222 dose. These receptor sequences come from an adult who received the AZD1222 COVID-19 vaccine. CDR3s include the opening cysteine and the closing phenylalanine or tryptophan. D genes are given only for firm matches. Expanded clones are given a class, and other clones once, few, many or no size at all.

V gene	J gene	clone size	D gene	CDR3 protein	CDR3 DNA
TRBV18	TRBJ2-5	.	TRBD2	CASSPLAGASETQYF	TGTGCCAGCTCACCACTAGCGGGAGCATCCGAGACCCAGTACTTC
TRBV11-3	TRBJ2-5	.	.	CASSLKRQETQYF	TGTGCCAGCAGCTTAAAGCGGCAAGAGACCCAGTACTTC
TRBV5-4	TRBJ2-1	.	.	CASSDSRLDEQFF	TGTGCCAGCAGCGACTCTAGGTTAGATGAGCAGTTCTTC
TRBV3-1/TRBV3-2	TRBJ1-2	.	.	CASSQDATYYGYTF	TGTGCCAGCAGCCAAGATGCGACTTACTATGGCTACACCTTC
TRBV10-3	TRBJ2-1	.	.	CAISDRGENEQFF	TGTGCCATCAGTGACAGGGGGGAGAATGAGCAGTTCTTC
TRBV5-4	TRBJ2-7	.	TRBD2	CASSTRLAGAYEQYF	TGTGCCAGCAGCACCCGACTAGCGGGAGCTTACGAGCAGTACTTC
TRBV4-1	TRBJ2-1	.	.	CASSQTQTGRSYNEQFF	TGCGCCAGCAGCCAAACTCAAACAGGGCGCAGCTACAATGAGCAGTTCTTC
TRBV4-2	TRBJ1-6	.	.	CASSQGSAGAVNSPLHF	TGTGCCAGCAGCCAAGGGTCTGCCGGGGCGGTTAATTCACCCCTCCACTTT
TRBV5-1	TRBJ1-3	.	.	CASSLAGGVGNTIYF	TGCGCCAGCAGCTTGGCCGGGGGCGTTGGAAACACCATATATTTT
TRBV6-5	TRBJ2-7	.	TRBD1	CASTPGTVYYEQYF	TGTGCCAGCACCCCCGGGACAGTATACTACGAGCAGTACTTC
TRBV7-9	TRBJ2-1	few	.	CASSLDRSSYNEQFF	TGTGCCAGCAGCTTAGACCGAAGCTCCTACAATGAGCAGTTCTTC
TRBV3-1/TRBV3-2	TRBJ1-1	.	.	CASSQGSRGTEAFF	TGTGCCAGCAGCCAAGGTTCCCGGGGCACTGAAGCTTTCTTT
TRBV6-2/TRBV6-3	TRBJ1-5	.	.	CASSYSIGDNQPQHF	TGTGCCAGCAGTTACTCGATTGGGGACAATCAGCCCCAGCATTTT
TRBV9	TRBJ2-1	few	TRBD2	CASSLGGGPREQFF	TGTGCCAGCAGCCTGGGGGGAGGGCCACGAGAGCAGTTCTTC
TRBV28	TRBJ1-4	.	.	CASSLLADLATNEKLFF	TGTGCCAGCAGTTTATTGGCAGACCTAGCAACTAATGAAAAACTGTTTTTT
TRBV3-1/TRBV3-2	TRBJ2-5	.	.	CASRRLNKETQYF	TGTGCCAGCAGACGACTAAATAAAGAGACCCAGTACTTC
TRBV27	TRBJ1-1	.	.	CASSLYADGAEAFF	TGTGCCAGCAGTTTATATGCGGACGGGGCTGAAGCTTTCTTT
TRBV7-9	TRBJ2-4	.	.	CASSSSGVAKNIQYF	TGTGCCAGCAGTTCCTCCGGGGTAGCCAAAAACATTCAGTACTTC
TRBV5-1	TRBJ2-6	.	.	CASSATGTNSGANVLTF	TGCGCCAGCAGCGCAACAGGGACTAACTCTGGGGCCAACGTCCTGACTTTC
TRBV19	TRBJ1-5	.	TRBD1	CASTGTGGRNQPQHF	TGTGCCAGTACCGGGACAGGGGGCCGCAATCAGCCCCAGCATTTT
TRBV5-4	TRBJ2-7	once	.	CASSDPAGSYEQYF	TGTGCCAGCAGCGACCCGGCCGGGTCTTACGAGCAGTACTTC
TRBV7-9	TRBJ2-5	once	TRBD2	CASSPNAGGETQYF	TGTGCCAGCAGCCCAAACGCGGGAGGGGAGACCCAGTACTTC
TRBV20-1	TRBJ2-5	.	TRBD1	CSARDRETQYF	TGCAGTGCCAGGGACAGGGAGACCCAGTACTTC
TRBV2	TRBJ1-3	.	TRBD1	CASSEDRGGNTIYF	TGTGCCAGCAGTGAAGACAGGGGGGGAAACACCATATATTTT
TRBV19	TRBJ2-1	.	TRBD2	CASQGIAGGGNEQFF	TGTGCCAGCCAAGGTATAGCGGGAGGAGGTAATGAGCAGTTCTTC
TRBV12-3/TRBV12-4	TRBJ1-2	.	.	CASSLTNYGYTF	TGTGCCAGCAGTTTAACCAACTATGGCTACACCTTC
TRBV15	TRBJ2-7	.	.	CATSATYGGGSLYEQYF	TGTGCCACCAGCGCCACATACGGAGGGGGTTCCCTCTACGAGCAGTACTTC
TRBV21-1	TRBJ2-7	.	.	CASSGRLAGSYEQYF	TGTGCCAGCAGCGGGAGACTAGCGGGATCCTACGAGCAGTACTTC
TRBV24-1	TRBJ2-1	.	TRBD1	CATSEAGTAVVDEQFF	TGTGCCACCAGTGAGGCCGGGACAGCGGTGGTGGATGAGCAGTTCTTC
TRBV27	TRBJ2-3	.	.	CASGEGVATQYF	TGTGCCAGCGGGGAGGGGGTGGCTACGCAGTATTTT
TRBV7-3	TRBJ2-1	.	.	CASSLTRDNWNEQFF	TGTGCCAGCAGCTTAACTCGGGACAACTGGAATGAGCAGTTCTTC
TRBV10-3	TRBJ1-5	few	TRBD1	CAISDIKRGREPNQPQHF	TGTGCCATCAGTGATATCAAGAGGGGGCGAGAGCCCAATCAGCCCCAGCATTTT
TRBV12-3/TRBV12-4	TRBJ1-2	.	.	CASSSRTNYGYTF	TGTGCCAGCAGCTCCCGAACTAACTATGGCTACACCTTC
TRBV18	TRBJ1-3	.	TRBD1	CASSLTGAKRDTIYF	TGTGCCAGCTCACTCACAGGGGCCAAGAGGGACACCATATATTTT
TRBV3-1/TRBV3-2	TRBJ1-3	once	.	CASSQFGVGNTIYF	TGTGCCAGCAGCCAATTCGGCGTTGGAAACACCATATATTTT
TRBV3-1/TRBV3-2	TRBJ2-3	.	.	CASSQGTGFTDTQYF	TGTGCCAGCAGCCAAGGGACCGGGTTCACAGATACGCAGTATTTT
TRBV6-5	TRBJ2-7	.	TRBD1	CASRTGGVYEQYF	TGTGCCAGCAGGACAGGGGGCGTATACGAGCAGTACTTC